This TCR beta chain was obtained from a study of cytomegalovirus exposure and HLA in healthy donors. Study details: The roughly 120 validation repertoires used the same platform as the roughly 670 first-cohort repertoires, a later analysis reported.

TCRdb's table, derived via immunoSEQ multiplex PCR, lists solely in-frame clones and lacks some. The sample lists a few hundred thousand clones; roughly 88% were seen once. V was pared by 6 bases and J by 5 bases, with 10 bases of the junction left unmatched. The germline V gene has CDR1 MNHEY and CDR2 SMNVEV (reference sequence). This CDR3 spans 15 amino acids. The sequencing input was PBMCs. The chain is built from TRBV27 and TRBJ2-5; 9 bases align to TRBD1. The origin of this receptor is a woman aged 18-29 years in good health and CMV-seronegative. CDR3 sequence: CASRKIQGAEETQYF. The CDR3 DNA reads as TGTGCCAGCAGAAAAATACAGGGGGCGGAGGAGACCCAGTACTTC.